This T cell receptor beta chain comes out of a study of early T cells in non-severe SARS-CoV-2 infection. Study results and caveats: Matching results from VDJdb favored anti-spike CD8 responses, leaving private and CD4 specificities undetected.

This clonotype was picked up many times. Its antigen is as yet unknown. The CDR3 consists of 14 residues. V was pared by 6 bases and J by 3 bases, with 14 bases between. Germline V gene sequence: CDR1 ENHRY, CDR2 SYGVKD. Unique molecular identifiers were affixed to single, distinct cDNA molecules. MiXCR, applied by TCRdb to the 5' RACE reads, yields one record per CDR3 protein. The table lists about 100,000 distinct CDR3 sequences, less than 15% of them singletons. The rearrangement links TRBV10-3 to TRBJ1-2, with D tentatively TRBD1 (5 bases). The TCR originated in an adult who was a healthcare worker with PCR-confirmed SARS-CoV-2 infection or an uninfected control (not recorded which). The sequenced sample consisted of whole blood. The CDR3 spells CAISRGGTDYGYTF. In DNA form, the CDR3 reads TGTGCCATCAGCCGGGGGGGAACAGACTATGGCTACACCTTC.